This T cell receptor beta chain was recorded in a study of CD8 T cells in ankylosing spondylitis. A note on this clonotype: The antigen is undetermined.

Study findings and constraints: Significantly higher representation of disease-linked clones was reported for matched ankylosing spondylitis synovial fluid.

The V gene's germline CDR1 is MNHNS and CDR2 SASEGT. The germline V and J ends were trimmed by 6 bases and 4 bases, with 21 bases remaining between them. This CDR3 spans 16 amino acids. Using its own MiXCR run on the 5' RACE reads, TCRdb lists one record per CDR3 protein. Of over 150,000 distinct CDR3 sequences listed, roughly 13% are singletons. The sample was blood, either unsorted or a sorted T cell fraction (not recorded which). This clonotype was sampled from a male donor with ankylosing spondylitis or in good health (not recorded which). The V and J genes are TRBV6-1 and TRBJ1-1, with D possibly TRBD1 on 6 matching bases. The CDR3 region is CASSAIPQQGSTEAFF. The CDR3 DNA follows: TGTGCCAGCAGCGCTATCCCTCAACAGGGAAGCACTGAAGCTTTCTTT.